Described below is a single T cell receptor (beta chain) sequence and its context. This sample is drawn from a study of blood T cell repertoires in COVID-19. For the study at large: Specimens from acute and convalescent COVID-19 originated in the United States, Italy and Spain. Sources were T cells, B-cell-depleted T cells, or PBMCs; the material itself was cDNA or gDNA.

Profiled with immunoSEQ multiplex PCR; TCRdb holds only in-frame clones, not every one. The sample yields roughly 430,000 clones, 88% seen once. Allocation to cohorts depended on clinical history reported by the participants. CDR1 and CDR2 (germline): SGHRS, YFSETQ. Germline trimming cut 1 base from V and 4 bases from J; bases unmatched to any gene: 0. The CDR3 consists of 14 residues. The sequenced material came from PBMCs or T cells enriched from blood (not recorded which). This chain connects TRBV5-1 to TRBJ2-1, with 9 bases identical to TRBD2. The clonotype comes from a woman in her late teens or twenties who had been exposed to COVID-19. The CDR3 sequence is CASSLLAGYNEQFF. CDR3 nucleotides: TGCGCCAGCAGCTTGCTAGCGGGGTACAATGAGCAGTTCTTC.